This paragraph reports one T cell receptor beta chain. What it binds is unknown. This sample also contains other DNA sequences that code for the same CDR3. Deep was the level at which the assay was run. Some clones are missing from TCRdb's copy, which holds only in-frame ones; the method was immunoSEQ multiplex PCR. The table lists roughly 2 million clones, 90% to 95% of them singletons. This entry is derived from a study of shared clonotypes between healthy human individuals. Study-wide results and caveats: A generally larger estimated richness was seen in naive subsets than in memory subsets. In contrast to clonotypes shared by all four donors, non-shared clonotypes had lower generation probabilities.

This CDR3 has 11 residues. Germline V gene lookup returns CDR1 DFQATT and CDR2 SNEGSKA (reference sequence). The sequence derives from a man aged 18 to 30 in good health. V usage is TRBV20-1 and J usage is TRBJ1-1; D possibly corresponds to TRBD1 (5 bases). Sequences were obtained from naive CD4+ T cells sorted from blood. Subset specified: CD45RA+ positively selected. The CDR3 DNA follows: TGCAGCGGCCAGGGAGATACTGAAGCTTTCTTT. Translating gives CSGQGDTEAFF.